One T cell receptor (beta chain) is described in this entry. This clone is medium-sized (0.01 to 0.1%) in terms of sample share. It has no known antigen specificity. The record has no base qualities; no much larger clone is one base away. Receptor libraries were prepared by the immunoSEQ multiplex PCR assay. Following the manufacturer's protocol, the hsTCRB Kit was used to amplify rearranged TCR beta chain sequences. Sequencing of TCRB libraries was carried out on an Illumina MiSeq. For the original study's pipeline: The kit vendor's proprietary platform handled demultiplexing, trimming and gene mapping. TCRdb stores this immuneACCESS table with in-frame sequences only. Part of the clones is absent; in the studies checked, under half of the shortfall reflects unresolved V genes, and no reason is known for the rest. That table gives V, J and clone size, and the DNA gave D and trimming. The sample table lists tens of thousands of clones, around nine tenths of them with a count of one. The ten largest clones add up to about 2% of the sample.

This specimen comes from a study of a mutant IDH1 vaccine in newly diagnosed glioma (dated by TCRdb to the early 2020s). For context, the study as a whole: In the chemotherapy-containing groups, vaccination started alongside temozolomide cycles, whereas in patients who had radiotherapy alone it started 4-6 weeks after radiotherapy. Of the 25 to 35 patients who were treated, about 62% were male and about 40% were female, and the mean age was around 41 years. Before enrollment, patients had received standard therapy of radiotherapy alone, temozolomide alone, or radiochemotherapy with temozolomide; most received the combination. The week-35 safety follow-up was designated visit V12, and the week-47 end of study was designated visit V13. Peripheral blood samples were drawn at six visits, namely V03 (baseline), V05, V07, V10, V12 and V13. For exploratory analyses, longitudinal TCRB deep sequencing was carried out in about two dozen treated patients wherever samples were available.

The sample's time point label is to be understood as: week 47, end of study. Each vaccine dose, consisting of 300 ug of a 20-mer mutant IDH1 peptide in Montanide, was administered subcutaneously with topical imiquimod. Eight vaccinations were administered to patients in weeks 1, 3, 5, 7, 11, 15, 19 and 23, corresponding to visits V03 through V10. The donors had newly diagnosed IDH1-mutant astrocytomas of WHO grade 3 or 4 that showed loss of nuclear ATRX. The samples were drawn from NOA16, a multicentre, single-arm, open-label phase I trial in Germany that tested a mutant IDH1 peptide vaccine in humans for the first time. Genomic DNA for TCRB sequencing was extracted from EDTA blood using the DNeasy Blood and Tissue Kit. General conclusions and limits of the study: Vaccine-induced immune responses across multiple MHC alleles were detected in approximately 94% of patients. Changes in the top peripheral T cell clonotypes picked up by TCRB sequencing did not appear to be linked to pseudoprogression. Selection of PBMC samples for TCRB deep sequencing was based on availability. The authors stated that sample limitations prevented analyses of patient blood samples from being reproduced.

From its cysteine to its phenylalanine, the CDR3 spans 15 amino acids. Kept here is only the CDR3 DNA, which spans 45 bases and is read in frame from base 1. V lost 2 bases and J lost 6 bases; the stretch between them is 14 bases long. The germline V gene yields SGDLS for CDR1 and YYNGEE for CDR2. The TCR comes from a man aged 40-55 years with glioma. The sequences come from PBMCs, collected from a glioma patient whose treatment included an IDH1 peptide vaccine. The chain is assembled from TRBV9 and TRBJ2-2, with TRBD1 as a weak D call on 6 bases. The DNA sequence is TGTGCCAGCAGCGTGGGGACAATCGGTGCCGGGGAGCTGTTTTTT. Translated, it gives CASSVGTIGAGELFF. Full variable domain (CDR3 extended with the reference TRBV9 and TRBJ2-2 proteins): DSGVTQTPKHLITATGQRVTLRCSPRSGDLSVYWYQQSLDQGLQFLIQYYNGEERAKGNILERFSAQQFPDLHSELNLSSLELGDSALYFCASSVGTIGAGELFFGEGSRLTVL.